This T cell receptor (beta chain) is drawn from a study of beta chain features in type 1 diabetes. Broader study findings: Amplification by PCR could prefer shorter templates, with the same effect in patients and controls. Moderate yet significant TCRB CDR3 shortening was seen in Type 1 diabetes patients in all four CD4+ subsets.

The ends were cut back, 4 bases at V and 4 bases at J, with 22 bases in the middle. The CDR3 loop spans 17 amino acids. The germline CDR1 and CDR2 sequences are SGDLS and YYNGEE. The entirety of the isolated RNA underwent reverse transcription, so expressed TCRB transcripts were sequenced. Here immunoSEQ multiplex PCR was the method, and the copy in TCRdb shows in-frame clones only, minus some. Among approximately 17,000 clones listed, about 55% were seen once. Concerning this clone: The antigen remains unidentified.

This chain links TRBV9 with TRBJ2-3; D may be TRBD2 (6 bases). The source is a woman under 30 in good health. The sequencing input was stem cell memory CD4+ T cells from blood. The CDR3 spells CASSLAEGLWGADTQYF. The CDR3 nucleotides read TGTGCCAGCAGCCTGGCGGAGGGTCTTTGGGGGGCAGATACGCAGTATTTT.